Listed here are 28 T cell receptor beta chains from one sample, sequenced in a study of T cells in Graves' hyperthyroidism and ophthalmopathy. Amplification targeted TCR beta CDR3 regions from RNA transcripts. An initial round of RT-PCR targeting the TCR CDR3 relied on the HTBI primer set. TCRdb analysed the multiplex PCR reads with MiXCR anew, one entry per CDR3 protein. The repertoire holds 550,000 to 850,000 distinct CDR3 sequences, with 15% to 20% as singletons. The sample comprised blood. The receptors here all came from a woman aged 50 to 65 with Graves' hyperthyroidism that later progressed to Graves' ophthalmopathy.

This clonotype came up many times. The chain carries TRBV5-5 and TRBJ2-7, with TRBD1 as a possible D gene (5 bases). This CDR3 comprises 15 residues. The germline V and J ends were trimmed by 0 bases and 5 bases, with 15 bases remaining between them. Germline V lookup: CDR1 SGHKS, CDR2 YYEKEE (reference sequence). The CDR3 protein is CASSLGGARVHEQYF. CDR3 in DNA: TGTGCCAGCAGCTTGGGAGGCGCCAGGGTCCACGAGCAGTACTTC.

Ten or more counts support this clonotype. The chain joins TRBV7-6 to TRBJ2-3, with 10 positions matching TRBD2. The CDR3 length is 17 residues. With 1 base clipped from V and 9 bases from J, the junction kept 13 bases outside the gene matches. Germline assignment: CDR1 SGHVS and CDR2 FNYEAQ. The CDR3 sequence: CASSLEVAGGPGLTQYF. The CDR3 DNA follows: TGTGCCAGCAGCTTAGAGGTAGCGGGGGGCCCAGGACTGACGCAGTATTTT.

This chain uses TRBV5-6 with TRBJ2-3; unclear D gene. The germline V gene encodes CDR1 SGHDT and CDR2 YYEEEE. V lost 7 bases and J lost 3, with 18 bases in between. The CDR3 runs to 15 residues. The CDR3 nucleotides read TGTGCCAGCTTCCTCAATGGCCTAGGTACAGATACGCAGTATTTT. Its translation is CASFLNGLGTDTQYF.

The table lists this clonotype with a few counts. The rearrangement joins TRBV7-2 to TRBJ2-1; TRBD2 agrees at 12 bases. V dropped 5 bases and J dropped 2; count of bases not matched to a gene: 4. Per germline, CDR1 SGHTA and CDR2 FQGNSA. CDR3 length: 16 residues. CDR3 protein: CASSQGLAGPYNEQFF. DNA for the CDR3: TGTGCCAGCAGCCAAGGACTAGCGGGGCCCTACAATGAGCAGTTCTTC.

For this clonotype: A much larger clone differs by one base, so this may be a read error. The CDR3 sequence is CASSTLSNGQFF. The CDR3 nucleotides are TGTGCCAGCAGCACCCTAAGCAATGGGCAGTTCTTC. The chain couples TRBV3-1 to TRBJ2-1; D is undetermined. Germline loops: CDR1 LGHDT, CDR2 YNNKEL (reference sequence). The CDR3 covers 12 residues.

The table lists this clonotype with a few counts. Here the CDR3 omits its conserved ending phenylalanine or tryptophan, so a read error is the likely source. The chain has TRBV5-1 and TRBJ1-1; D is possibly TRBD1 (5 bases). Germline CDR1 and CDR2: SGHRS and YFSETQ. V was cut by 1 base and J by 1 base, with 11 bases left in between. This CDR3 is built from 15 residues. As DNA, the CDR3 is TGCGCCAGCAGCTTGACGAGGGGTTGGAACACTGAAGCTTTCTGT. The encoded protein is CASSLTRGWNTEAFC.

As for this clonotype: A much larger clone differs by one base, so this may be a read error. The chain employs TRBV9 and TRBJ1-1; D is unresolved. V lost 4 bases and J lost 2, with 15 bases in between. Germline V gives CDR1 SGDLS, CDR2 YYNGEE. The CDR3 covers 15 residues. CDR3 protein: CASSILPGGNTEAFF. Here the CDR3 DNA reads TGTGCCAGCAGCATACTCCCGGGAGGCAACACTGAAGCTTTCTTT. Full variable domain (remainder filled in from reference TRBV9 and TRBJ1-1): DSGVTQTPKHLITATGQRVTLRCSPRSGDLSVYWYQQSLDQGLQFLIQYYNGEERAKGNILERFSAQQFPDLHSELNLSSLELGDSALYFCASSILPGGNTEAFFGQGTRLTVV.

This clonotype has a count of ten or more. The chain carries TRBV3-1 and TRBJ2-7, with D hard to call. Trimming shortened V by 0 bases and J by 6 bases, and 6 bases separated the two germline ends. CDR3 length: 12 amino acids. The V gene's germline CDR1 is LGHDT and CDR2 YNNKEL (reference sequence). CDR3 region: CASSQEASEQYF. The CDR3 DNA sequence: TGTGCCAGCAGCCAAGAGGCGAGCGAGCAGTACTTC.

The chain links TRBV5-6 to TRBJ1-6; TRBD1 matches 11 bases. The V gene end was trimmed by 2 bases and the J gene end by 8 bases; junction bases not matched to a gene: 3. Germline V lookup: CDR1 SGHDT, CDR2 YYEEEE. The CDR3 runs 15 residues. In DNA, the CDR3 is TGTGCCAGCAGCTTTTGGACAGGGGGCCATTCACCCCTCCACTTT. It is translated as CASSFWTGGHSPLHF. The full variable domain, with the rest looked up from reference TRBV5-6 and TRBJ1-6, is DAGVTQSPTHLIKTRGQQVTLRCSPKSGHDTVSWYQQALGQGPQFIFQYYEEEERQRGNFPDRFSGHQFPNYSSELNVNALLLGDSALYLCASSFWTGGHSPLHFGNGTRLTVT.

V usage is TRBV19 and J usage is TRBJ2-7, with D possibly being TRBD1 or TRBD2 (5 bases each). The CDR3 has 12 residues. Germline values: CDR1 LNHDA, CDR2 SQIVND (reference sequence). Between the trimmed V and J ends, which lost 3 bases and 2 bases, there was a span of 5 bases. This CDR3 reads CASSMGAYEQYF. The DNA of the CDR3 is TGTGCCAGTAGTATGGGGGCCTACGAGCAGTACTTC.

In its sample, this clonotype was seen many times. V usage is TRBV7-6 and J usage is TRBJ1-1; unclear D gene. This CDR3 spans 12 amino acids. CDR1 SGHVS and CDR2 FNYEAQ come from the germline V gene. Trimming removed 7 bases from V and 1 base from J, with 7 bases in between. The CDR3 spells CASKSGNTEAFF. CDR3 bases: TGTGCCAGCAAATCAGGGAACACTGAAGCTTTCTTT.

In its sample, this clonotype was seen many times. J is TRBJ2-7 and V is TRBV20-1; 9 nucleotides line up with TRBD2. The CDR3 spans 16 residues. V was clipped by 0 bases and J by 0 bases; unmatched bases: 6. Germline V gene lookup returns CDR1 DFQATT and CDR2 SNEGSKA (reference sequence). The CDR3 sequence: CSARDTLAGSSYEQYF. The CDR3 DNA is TGCAGTGCTAGAGATACCCTAGCGGGGAGCTCCTACGAGCAGTACTTC.

At least ten counts were recorded for this clonotype. The rearrangement uses TRBV12-3 or TRBV12-4 and TRBJ1-5; D gene uncertain. The CDR3 is made up of 15 amino acids. V dropped 5 bases and J dropped 0 bases, with 11 bases sitting between them. As DNA, the CDR3 is TGTGCCAGCAGTCCGACGGAGTATAGCAATCAGCCCCAGCATTTT. Amino acids: CASSPTEYSNQPQHF.

V is TRBV20-1 and J is TRBJ2-7; either TRBD1 or TRBD2 may supply D (5 bases each). In germline, CDR1 is DFQATT, CDR2 SNEGSKA (reference sequence). This CDR3 region has 12 residues. V lost 6 bases to trimming and J lost 5 bases, with 14 bases between them. This CDR3 is CSALRRGHEQYF. CDR3 in DNA: TGCAGTGCCCTCCGACGGGGACACGAGCAGTACTTC.

This clonotype was found a few times. The rearrangement joins TRBV10-3 to TRBJ2-5; 7 nucleotides match TRBD2. From germline, CDR1 is ENHRY and CDR2 SYGVKD. Germline trimming cut 3 bases from V and 1 base from J; bases unmatched to any gene: 2. The CDR3 has 14 residues. CDR3 in amino acids: CAISDGGVQETQYF. The CDR3 region has the DNA TGTGCCATCAGTGATGGGGGGGTCCAAGAGACCCAGTACTTC.

The chain couples TRBV7-9 to TRBJ1-1; D uncertain. The CDR3 loop spans 15 amino acids. The germline V and J ends were trimmed by 7 bases and 1 base, with 16 bases remaining between them. The germline V gene has CDR1 SEHNR and CDR2 FQNEAQ (reference sequence). This chain's CDR3 is CASNLGGIPNTEAFF. CDR3 nucleotide sequence: TGTGCCAGCAATTTAGGTGGCATTCCGAACACTGAAGCTTTCTTT.

CDR3 protein: CSARDRGVATNEKLFF. Here the CDR3 DNA reads TGCAGTGCCAGGGACAGGGGGGTTGCAACTAATGAAAAACTGTTTTTT. The chain recombines TRBV20-1 with TRBJ1-4; 11 positions agree with TRBD1. Germline trimming cut 6 bases from V and 0 bases from J; bases unmatched to any gene: 6. The germline V gene encodes CDR1 DFQATT and CDR2 SNEGSKA (reference sequence). CDR3 length: 16 residues.

This clonotype was detected many times. The chain carries TRBV6-1 and TRBJ2-6; D is undetermined. The V end lost 6 bases, the J end lost 2 bases, and 5 bases lay between the germline ends. The germline CDR1 and CDR2 sequences are MNHNS and SASEGT. This CDR3 contains 13 residues. The CDR3 DNA reads TGTGCCAGCAGACTCGCTGGGGCCAACGTCCTGACTTTC. It codes for CASRLAGANVLTF.

This clonotype was observed at least ten times. In DNA form, the CDR3 reads TGTGCCAGCAGCCAAGGCAGCCCCCTCCACTTT. Amino acid sequence: CASSQGSPLHF. The V gene is TRBV3-1, the J gene TRBJ1-6; D gene ambiguous. Looked up from germline, CDR1 is LGHDT and CDR2 is YNNKEL (reference sequence). V lost 1 base to trimming and J lost 13 bases, with 5 bases between them. The CDR3 loop spans 11 amino acids.

This clonotype was counted only a few times. This rearrangement joins TRBV10-3 to TRBJ2-2; D uncertain. Between the trimmed V and J ends, which lost 4 bases and 6 bases, there was a span of 6 bases. CDR3 length equals 12 residues. Germline CDR1 reads ENHRY; CDR2 reads SYGVKD. CDR3 sequence (DNA): TGTGCCATCAGTGCGGGCTCCGGGGAGCTGTTTTTT. It specifies CAISAGSGELFF.

The rearrangement joins TRBV19 to TRBJ2-3; D unresolved. CDR1 and CDR2 from the germline V gene are LNHDA and SQIVND (reference sequence). This CDR3 region has 15 residues. Trimming left V 4 bases short and J 1 base short, with 12 bases between. CDR3 residues: CASSTWEGRTDTQYF. The CDR3 DNA is TGTGCCAGTAGTACCTGGGAAGGGCGCACAGATACGCAGTATTTT.

In its sample, this clonotype was seen once. The chain has TRBV5-1 and TRBJ2-5; D call uncertain. Looked up from germline, CDR1 is SGHRS and CDR2 is YFSETQ. The CDR3 is 15 amino acids. V lost 0 bases, J lost 0 bases, and 9 bases lay in between. The CDR3 nucleotides read TGCGCCAGCAGCTTGGGCCAGGAATACCAAGAGACCCAGTACTTC. Its translation: CASSLGQEYQETQYF.

The rearrangement uses TRBV3-1 and TRBJ2-5, with D perhaps TRBD1 or TRBD2 (5 bases each). This CDR3 is built from 15 residues. V lost 4 bases and J lost 4, with 16 bases in between. Germline values: CDR1 LGHDT, CDR2 YNNKEL (reference sequence). The DNA for the CDR3 is TGTGCCAGCAGCCGGGATATGCGAGGGGCAGAGACCCAGTACTTC. Protein sequence: CASSRDMRGAETQYF.

V usage is TRBV10-3 and J usage is TRBJ2-1; TRBD1 matches 8 bases. This CDR3 is built from 17 residues. Germline lookup yields CDR1 ENHRY and CDR2 SYGVKD. Losses at the gene ends were 3 bases for V and 3 bases for J; bases not matched to a gene: 10. CDR3 loop: CAISEKNRGAYYNEQFF. The CDR3 nucleotides read TGTGCCATCAGTGAAAAAAACAGGGGGGCTTACTACAATGAGCAGTTCTTC.

This clonotype showed up many times. The CDR3 DNA sequence: TGTGCCAGCAGCCAAGATCCTGGCAGCCGAATTGAGCAGTTCTTC. Protein: CASSQDPGSRIEQFF. The rearrangement uses TRBV3-1 and TRBJ2-1; D unclear. CDR3 length: 15 amino acids. Trimming stripped 0 bases from V and 9 bases from J, with 15 bases between. The germline CDR1 and CDR2 sequences are LGHDT and YNNKEL (reference sequence).

This clonotype was seen ten or more times. The V and J genes are TRBV12-3 or TRBV12-4 and TRBJ2-5, with a weak D call TRBD1 (6 bases). V gave up 5 bases and J gave up 3 bases, with 13 bases separating them. The CDR3 runs 14 residues. The CDR3 loop is CASSATGLEETQYF. The CDR3 DNA reads as TGTGCCAGCAGTGCAACAGGGTTGGAAGAGACCCAGTACTTC.

This clonotype was seen more than once but under ten times. The genes are TRBV7-9 and TRBJ1-5; D perhaps matches TRBD1 (6 bases). V was cut by 5 bases and J by 2 bases, with 16 bases left in between. The CDR3 totals 16 residues. Germline CDR1 reads SEHNR; CDR2 reads FQNEAQ (reference sequence). The DNA for the CDR3 is TGTGCCAGCAGCAAAGGGACAACTGGGGGCAATCAGCCCCAGCATTTT. Translated: CASSKGTTGGNQPQHF. Filled out from reference TRBV7-9 and TRBJ1-5, the complete variable domain reads DTGVSQNPRHKITKRGQNVTFRCDPISEHNRLYWYRQTLGQGPEFLTYFQNEAQLEKSRLLSDRFSAERPKGSFSTLEIQRTEQGDSAMYLCASSKGTTGGNQPQHFGDGTRLSIL.

The sample holds many counts of this clonotype. This chain uses TRBV3-1 with TRBJ2-7; no firm D call. CDR3 length: 13 residues. Germline-derived CDR1 and CDR2 are LGHDT and YNNKEL (reference sequence). V was cut by 6 bases and J by 0 bases, with 9 bases left in between. The DNA for the CDR3 is TGTGCCAGCAGTTCAGAGTACTCCTACGAGCAGTACTTC. Protein product: CASSSEYSYEQYF.